This T cell receptor beta chain was recorded in a study of control samples from healthy donors and cancer patients. The CDR3 loop spans 16 amino acids. The V segment lost 7 bases and the J segment 2 bases; nucleotides outside the gene matches: 10. Germline loops: CDR1 SGHVS, CDR2 FQNEAQ. Here immunoSEQ multiplex PCR was the method, and the copy in TCRdb shows in-frame clones only, minus some. The data hold roughly 200,000 clones, with roughly nine tenths observed a single time. The receptor's source is a man aged 25-40 years in good health. Sequencing was performed on blood. V gene TRBV7-8 combines with J gene TRBJ2-3; 9 bases agree with TRBD2. CDR3 sequence (DNA): TGTGCCAGCATCGGAGGGGCGGGGGGGCTCACAGATACGCAGTATTTT. Translated: CASIGGAGGLTDTQYF.